This record concerns one TCR beta chain sequence. Its specificity is not known. V was clipped by 7 bases and J by 4 bases; unmatched bases: 7. Germline V gene lookup returns CDR1 SGHTA and CDR2 FQGNSA. This CDR3 has 14 amino acids. These data originate in a study of shared clonotypes between healthy human individuals. Study-wide context: Each donor's CD8 memory used one plate, CD8 naive two, each CD4 subset three.

Regarding the study as a whole: Blood alone was sampled, and tissue repertoires likely differ. Naive subsets typically showed greater estimated richness than memory subsets.

Using immunoSEQ multiplex PCR, the repertoire was profiled, and TCRdb retains in-frame clones only, with some absent. The table lists about 2 million clones, 95% of them singletons. Sequencing was performed on naive CD4+ T cells sorted from blood. Subset noted: CD45RA+ positively selected. The V and J genes are TRBV7-2 and TRBJ2-7, with 10 nucleotides matching TRBD2. This TCR derives from a man aged 18 to 30 in good health. CDR3 protein: CASMRASGSYEQYF. CDR3 nucleotides: TGTGCCAGCATGCGGGCTAGCGGGAGTTACGAGCAGTACTTC.